This section outlines one T cell receptor (beta chain) sequence together with its context. This clone's antigen is unknown. Qualities for individual bases were not recorded, and no much larger clone is one base off. The data derive from a study of blood T cell repertoires in COVID-19 (dated by TCRdb to 2018 to 2021). For the study in its entirety: Samples covering the acute and convalescent phases of COVID-19 were provided by collaborators in the United States, Italy and Spain. A de-identified subject ID, COVID-19 status, age in years and sex were almost always included in the sample metadata. The dataset comprised deeply sampled blood TCRbeta repertoires from subjects exposed to, actively infected with, or recovered from COVID-19. The repertoires were released in a freely available public database intended as a resource for research on the immune response to SARS-CoV-2. Where available, HLA class I and class II types were obtained from metadata supplied by the sample provider rather than from assay-based typing. The samples were drawn from the first 160 participants of the ongoing ImmuneRACE study and from more than 1,000 subjects provided by 6 global collaborators. The prospective study material was composed of cDNA or gDNA derived from T cells, B-cell-depleted T cells, or PBMCs. The research as a whole found: The quantity of clinical and demographic metadata differed by source and by participant and was supplied without curation.

Each collaborating institution followed its own protocols to collect whole blood in K2EDTA tubes. For TCRbeta analysis, collaborators shipped samples in one of three forms: frozen whole blood, isolated PBMCs, or DNA extracted from either of those sample types. CDR1 SGHTA and CDR2 FQGNSA are derived from the germline V gene. The CDR3, cysteine through phenylalanine, is 14 amino acids long. Of all the DNA, just the CDR3 is kept, 42 bases in frame from base 1. Relative to germline, V is 4 bases shorter and J is 0 bases shorter, with 9 bases between their ends. TCRbeta CDR3 regions were amplified from genomic DNA by means of the immunoSEQ Assay, a bias-controlled multiplex PCR. The paper's data handling went like this. The number of nucleated cells in each sample was estimated from the amplification of reference gene primers within the assay. To quantify the absolute abundance of each unique TCRbeta CDR3 rearrangement, sequence reads were collapsed and filtered. Productive Simpson clonality was computed per sample as the square root of Simpson's diversity index over productive rearrangements. Imported from immuneACCESS, the table was reduced by TCRdb to in-frame sequences with V and J called. These copies leave out some clones; in studies compared against another copy, an unresolved V gene accounts for under half, and the cause of the remainder is not known. For V, J and clone size, that table is used; D and trimming come from the DNA. The sample table shows 35,000 to 50,000 clones, and approximately 82% are seen once. Less than 5% of the sample rests with the top ten.

The TCR was taken from a woman aged 70-85 years with acute or convalescent COVID-19. The rearranged segments are TRBV7-2 and TRBJ1-1; there is no confident call for the D gene. Sequencing was done on a sample of peripheral blood. The CDR3 here reads CASSSQIMNTEAFF. The bases read TGTGCCAGCAGCTCACAAATCATGAACACTGAAGCTTTCTTT.